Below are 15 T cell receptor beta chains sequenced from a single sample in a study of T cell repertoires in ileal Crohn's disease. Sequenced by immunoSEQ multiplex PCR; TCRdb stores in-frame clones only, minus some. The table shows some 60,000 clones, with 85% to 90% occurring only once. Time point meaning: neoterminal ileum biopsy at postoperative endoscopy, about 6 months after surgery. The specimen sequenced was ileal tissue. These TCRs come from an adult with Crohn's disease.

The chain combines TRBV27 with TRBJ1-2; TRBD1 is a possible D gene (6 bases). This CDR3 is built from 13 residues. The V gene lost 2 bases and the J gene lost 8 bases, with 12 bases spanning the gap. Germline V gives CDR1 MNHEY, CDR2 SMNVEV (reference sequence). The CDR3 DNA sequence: TGTGCCAGCAGTTTAGTGGGGGCGCGAGGCTACACCTTC. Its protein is CASSLVGARGYTF.

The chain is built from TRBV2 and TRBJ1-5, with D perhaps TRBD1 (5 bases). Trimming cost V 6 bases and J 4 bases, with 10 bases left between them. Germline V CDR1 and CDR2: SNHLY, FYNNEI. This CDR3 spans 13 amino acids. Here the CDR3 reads CASRQDTNQPQHF. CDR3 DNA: TGTGCCAGCAGGCAGGACACAAATCAGCCCCAGCATTTT.

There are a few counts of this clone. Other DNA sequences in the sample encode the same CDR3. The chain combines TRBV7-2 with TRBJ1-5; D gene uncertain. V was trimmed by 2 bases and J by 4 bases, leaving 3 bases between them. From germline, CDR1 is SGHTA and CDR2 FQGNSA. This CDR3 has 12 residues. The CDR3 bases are TGTGCCAGCAGCTTATATAATCAGCCCCAGCATTTT. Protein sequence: CASSLYNQPQHF.

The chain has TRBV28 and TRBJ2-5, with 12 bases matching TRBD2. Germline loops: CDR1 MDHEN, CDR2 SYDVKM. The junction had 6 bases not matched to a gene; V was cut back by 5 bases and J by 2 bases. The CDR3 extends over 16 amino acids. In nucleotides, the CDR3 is TGTGCCAGCAGTGACGGTCTAGCGGGGGGGCAAGAGACCCAGTACTTC. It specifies CASSDGLAGGQETQYF.

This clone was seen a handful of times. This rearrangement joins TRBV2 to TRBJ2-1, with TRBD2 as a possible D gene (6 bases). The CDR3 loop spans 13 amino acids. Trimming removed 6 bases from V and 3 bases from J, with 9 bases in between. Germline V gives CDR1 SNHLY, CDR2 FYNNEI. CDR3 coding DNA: TGTGCCAGCAGGGAGGGGCTCTACAATGAGCAGTTCTTC. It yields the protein CASREGLYNEQFF. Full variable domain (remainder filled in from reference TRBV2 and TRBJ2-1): EPEVTQTPSHQVTQMGQEVILRCVPISNHLYFYWYRQILGQKVEFLVSFYNNEISEKSEIFDDQFSVERPDGSNFTLKIRSTKLEDSAMYFCASREGLYNEQFFGPGTRLTVL.

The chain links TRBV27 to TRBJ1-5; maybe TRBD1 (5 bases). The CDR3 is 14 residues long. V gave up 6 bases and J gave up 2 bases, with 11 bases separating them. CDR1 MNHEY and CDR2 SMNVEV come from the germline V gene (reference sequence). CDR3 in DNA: TGTGCCAGCAGGAGAGGAGGGGGCAATCAGCCCCAGCATTTT. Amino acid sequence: CASRRGGGNQPQHF.

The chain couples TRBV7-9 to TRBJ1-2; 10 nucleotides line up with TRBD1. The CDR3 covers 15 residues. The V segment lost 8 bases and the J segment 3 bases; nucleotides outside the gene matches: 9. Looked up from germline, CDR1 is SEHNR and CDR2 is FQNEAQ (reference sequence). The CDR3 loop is CASGTGTGDDYGYTF. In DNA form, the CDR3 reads TGTGCCAGCGGGACCGGGACAGGGGATGACTATGGCTACACCTTC.

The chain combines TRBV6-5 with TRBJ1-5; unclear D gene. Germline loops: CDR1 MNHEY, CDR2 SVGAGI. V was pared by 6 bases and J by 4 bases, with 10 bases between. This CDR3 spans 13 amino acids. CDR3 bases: TGTGCCAGCAGGATGAGAGGTAATCAGCCCCAGCATTTT. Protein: CASRMRGNQPQHF.

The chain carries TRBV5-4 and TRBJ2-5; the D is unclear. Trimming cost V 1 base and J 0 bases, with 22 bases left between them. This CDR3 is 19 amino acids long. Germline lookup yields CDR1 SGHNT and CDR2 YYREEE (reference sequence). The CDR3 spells CASSLSSKVSTSYQETQYF. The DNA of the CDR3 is TGTGCCAGCAGCTTGTCCTCCAAAGTTTCGACTTCGTACCAAGAGACCCAGTACTTC.

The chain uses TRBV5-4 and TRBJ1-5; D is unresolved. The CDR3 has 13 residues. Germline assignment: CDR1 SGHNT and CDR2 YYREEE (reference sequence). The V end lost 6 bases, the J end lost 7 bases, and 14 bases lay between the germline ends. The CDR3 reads CASTTAPGQPQHF. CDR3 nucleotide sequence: TGTGCCAGCACCACTGCACCGGGACAGCCCCAGCATTTT.

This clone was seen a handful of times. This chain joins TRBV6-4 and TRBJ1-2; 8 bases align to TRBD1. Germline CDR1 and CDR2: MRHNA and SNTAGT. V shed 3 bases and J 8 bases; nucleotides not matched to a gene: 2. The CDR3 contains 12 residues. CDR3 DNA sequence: TGTGCCAGCAGTGAAGGGACAGGAGGCTACACCTTC. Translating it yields CASSEGTGGYTF.

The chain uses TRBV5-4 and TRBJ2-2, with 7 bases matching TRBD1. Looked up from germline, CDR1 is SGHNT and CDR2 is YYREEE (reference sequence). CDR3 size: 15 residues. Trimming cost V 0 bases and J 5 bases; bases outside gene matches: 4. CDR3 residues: CASSLDRGGTGELFF. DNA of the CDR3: TGTGCCAGCAGCTTGGACAGGGGTGGTACCGGGGAGCTGTTTTTT.

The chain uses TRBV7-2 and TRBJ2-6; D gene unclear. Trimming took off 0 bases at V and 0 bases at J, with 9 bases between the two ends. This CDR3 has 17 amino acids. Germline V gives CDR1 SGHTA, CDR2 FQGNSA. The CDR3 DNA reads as TGTGCCAGCAGCTTAGCCTGGGCCTACTCTGGGGCCAACGTCCTGACTTTC. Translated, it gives CASSLAWAYSGANVLTF. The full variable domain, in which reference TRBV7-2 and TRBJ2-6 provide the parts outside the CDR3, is GAGVSQSPSNKVTEKGKDVELRCDPISGHTALYWYRQSLGQGLEFLIYFQGNSAPDKSGLPSDRFSAERTGGSVSTLTIQRTQQEDSAVYLCASSLAWAYSGANVLTFGAGSRLTVL.

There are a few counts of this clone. CDR3: CASSYGQGYQPQHF. The CDR3 bases are TGTGCCAGCAGTTATGGTCAGGGGTATCAGCCCCAGCATTTT. The chain joins TRBV6-5 to TRBJ1-5, with D possibly matching TRBD1 (6 bases). Germline CDR1 is MNHEY and CDR2 is SVGAGI. Trimming pared 3 bases from V and 5 bases from J, leaving 11 bases between. This CDR3 contains 14 residues.

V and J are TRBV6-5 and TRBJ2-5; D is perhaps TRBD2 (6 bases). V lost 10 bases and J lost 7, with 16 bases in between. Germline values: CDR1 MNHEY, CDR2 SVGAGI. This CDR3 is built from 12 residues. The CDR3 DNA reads TGTGCCACCCGGGGCGGGATGTTGACCCAGTACTTC. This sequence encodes CATRGGMLTQYF.